The present T cell receptor (beta chain) was sequenced within a study of T cell clonotyping in hematopoietic cell transplantation. Samples: about 28 days before transplant, then days 30, 100 and 180 after. Profiled with immunoSEQ multiplex PCR; TCRdb holds only in-frame clones, not every one. The sample yields 5,500 to 6,500 clones, roughly 90% seen once. Unmatched junction bases numbered 8, after V lost 6 bases and J lost 5 bases. The CDR3 length is 14 residues. CDR1 is KGHSH, CDR2 LQKENI, per germline. A note on this clone: Its antigen remains unidentified.

Study results and limitations: Without cell sorting, CD4 versus CD8 contributions remain unresolved. Higher Inverse Simpson Index values in graft donor and pretransplant recipient predicted broader posttransplant TCR diversity. Pathologically expanded recipient clonotypes increased progressively from day 30 to day 180 as diversity fell.

The sequencing used peripheral blood mononuclear cells, collected 100 days after allogeneic stem cell transplant. The clonotype was recovered from a female patient aged 45 to 65 who had an allogeneic stem cell transplant from an unrelated donor, so T cells may come from the graft donor. Some clones in this sample may be carry-over from other donors' samples. V and J are TRBV18 and TRBJ2-7; 9 bases agree with TRBD2. The CDR3 protein is CASSVGGGANEQYF. In DNA form, the CDR3 reads TGTGCCAGCTCGGTCGGCGGGGGGGCCAACGAGCAGTACTTC.